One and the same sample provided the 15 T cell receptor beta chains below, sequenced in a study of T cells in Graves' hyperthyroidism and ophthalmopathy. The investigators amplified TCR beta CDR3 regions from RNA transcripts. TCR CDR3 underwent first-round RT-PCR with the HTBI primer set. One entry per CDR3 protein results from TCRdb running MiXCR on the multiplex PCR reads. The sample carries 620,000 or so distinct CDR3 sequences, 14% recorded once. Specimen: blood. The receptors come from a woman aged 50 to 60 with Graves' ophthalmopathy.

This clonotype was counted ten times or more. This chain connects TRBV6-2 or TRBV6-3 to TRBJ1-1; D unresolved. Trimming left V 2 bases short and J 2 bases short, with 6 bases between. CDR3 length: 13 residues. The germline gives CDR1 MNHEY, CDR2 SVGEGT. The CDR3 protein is CASSYNPNTEAFF. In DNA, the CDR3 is TGTGCCAGCAGTTACAACCCTAACACTGAAGCTTTCTTT.

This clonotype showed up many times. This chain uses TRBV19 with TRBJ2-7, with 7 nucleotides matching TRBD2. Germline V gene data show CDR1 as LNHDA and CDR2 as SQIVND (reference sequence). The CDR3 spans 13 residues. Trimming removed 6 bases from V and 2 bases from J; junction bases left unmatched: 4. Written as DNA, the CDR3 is TGTGCCAGTAGGCTAGCGGAGGCCTACGAGCAGTACTTC. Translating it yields CASRLAEAYEQYF.

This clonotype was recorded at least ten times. CDR3 region: CASSRSDKNIQYF. The CDR3 coding sequence is TGTGCCAGCAGTCGTAGCGATAAAAACATTCAGTACTTC. The chain couples TRBV28 to TRBJ2-4, with TRBD2 as a possible D gene (5 bases). The germline V gene encodes CDR1 MDHEN and CDR2 SYDVKM. The CDR3 is 13 amino acids. Trimming shortened V by 5 bases and J by 4 bases, and 9 bases separated the two germline ends.

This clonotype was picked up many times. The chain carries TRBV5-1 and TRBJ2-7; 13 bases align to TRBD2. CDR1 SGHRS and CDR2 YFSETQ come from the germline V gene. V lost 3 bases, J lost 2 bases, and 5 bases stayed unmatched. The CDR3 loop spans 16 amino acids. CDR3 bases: TGCGCCAGCAGCTCGGGGACTAGCGGGGCCCCCTACGAGCAGTACTTC. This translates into CASSSGTSGAPYEQYF.

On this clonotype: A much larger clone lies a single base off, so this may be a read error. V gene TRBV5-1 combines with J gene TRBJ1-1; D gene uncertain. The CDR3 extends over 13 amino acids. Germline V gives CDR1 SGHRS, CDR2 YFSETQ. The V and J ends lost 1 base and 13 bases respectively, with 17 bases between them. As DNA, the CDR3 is TGCGCCAGCAGCTTGAGGACGGACGTAAAAGTTTTCTTT. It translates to CASSLRTDVKVFF.

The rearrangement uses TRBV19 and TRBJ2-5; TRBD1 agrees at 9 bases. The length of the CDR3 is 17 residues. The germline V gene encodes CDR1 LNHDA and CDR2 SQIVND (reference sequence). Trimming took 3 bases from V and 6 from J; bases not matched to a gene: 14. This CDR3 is CASSISGTRGQGKTQYF. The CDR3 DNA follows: TGTGCCAGTAGTATCTCAGGTACCCGGGGACAGGGAAAGACCCAGTACTTC.

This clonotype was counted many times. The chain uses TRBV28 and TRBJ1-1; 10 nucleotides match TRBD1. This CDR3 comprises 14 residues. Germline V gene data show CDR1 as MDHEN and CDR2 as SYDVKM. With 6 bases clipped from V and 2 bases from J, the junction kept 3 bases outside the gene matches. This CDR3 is CASRLTGGNTEAFF. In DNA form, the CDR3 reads TGTGCCAGCAGATTGACAGGGGGCAACACTGAAGCTTTCTTT. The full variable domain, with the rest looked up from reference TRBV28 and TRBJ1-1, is DVKVTQSSRYLVKRTGEKVFLECVQDMDHENMFWYRQDPGLGLRLIYFSYDVKMKEKGDIPEGYSVSREKKERFSLILESASTNQTSMYLCASRLTGGNTEAFFGQGTRLTVV.

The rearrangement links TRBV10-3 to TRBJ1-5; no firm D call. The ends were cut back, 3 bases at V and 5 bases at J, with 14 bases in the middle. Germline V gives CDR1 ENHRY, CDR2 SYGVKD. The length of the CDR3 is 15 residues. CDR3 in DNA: TGTGCCATCAGTGAATTTCTAGACTTAGATCAGCCCCAGCATTTT. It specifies CAISEFLDLDQPQHF.

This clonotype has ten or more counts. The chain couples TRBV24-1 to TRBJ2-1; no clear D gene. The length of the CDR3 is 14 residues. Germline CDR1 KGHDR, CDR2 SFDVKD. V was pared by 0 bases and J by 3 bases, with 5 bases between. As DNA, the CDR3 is TGTGCCACCAGTGATTTGGGGCTCTACAATGAGCAGTTCTTC. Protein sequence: CATSDLGLYNEQFF.

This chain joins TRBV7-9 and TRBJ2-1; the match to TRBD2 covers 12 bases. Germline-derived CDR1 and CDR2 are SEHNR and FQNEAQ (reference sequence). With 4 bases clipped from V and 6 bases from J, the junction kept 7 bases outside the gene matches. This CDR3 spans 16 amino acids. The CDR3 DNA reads TGTGCCAGCAGCTCACCGGGACTAGCGGGTATCAATGAGCAGTTCTTC. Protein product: CASSSPGLAGINEQFF.

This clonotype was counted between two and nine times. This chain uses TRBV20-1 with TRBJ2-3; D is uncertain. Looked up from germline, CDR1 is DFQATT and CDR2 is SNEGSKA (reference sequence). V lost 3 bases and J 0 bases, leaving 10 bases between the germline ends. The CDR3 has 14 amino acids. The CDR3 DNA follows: TGCAGTGCTAGCACTCTCCTAAGCACAGATACGCAGTATTTT. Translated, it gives CSASTLLSTDTQYF.

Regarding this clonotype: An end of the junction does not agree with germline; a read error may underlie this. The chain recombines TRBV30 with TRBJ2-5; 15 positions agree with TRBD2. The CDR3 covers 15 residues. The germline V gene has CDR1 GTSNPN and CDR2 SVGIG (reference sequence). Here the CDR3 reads CTWRTSGRARETQYF. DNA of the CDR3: TGTACCTGGAGGACTAGCGGGAGGGCCCGGGAGACCCAGTACTTC.

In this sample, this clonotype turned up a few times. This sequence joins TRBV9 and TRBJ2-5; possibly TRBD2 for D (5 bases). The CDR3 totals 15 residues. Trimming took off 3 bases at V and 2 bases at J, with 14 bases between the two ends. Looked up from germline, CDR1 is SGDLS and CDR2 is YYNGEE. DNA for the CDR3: TGTGCCAGCAGCGCCCGCGATCGGGAACAAGAGACCCAGTACTTC. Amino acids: CASSARDREQETQYF. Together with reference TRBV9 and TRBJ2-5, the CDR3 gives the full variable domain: DSGVTQTPKHLITATGQRVTLRCSPRSGDLSVYWYQQSLDQGLQFLIQYYNGEERAKGNILERFSAQQFPDLHSELNLSSLELGDSALYFCASSARDREQETQYFGPGTRLLVL.

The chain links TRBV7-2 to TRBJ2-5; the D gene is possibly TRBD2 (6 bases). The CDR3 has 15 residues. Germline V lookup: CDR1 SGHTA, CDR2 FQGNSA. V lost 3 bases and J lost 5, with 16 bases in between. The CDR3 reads CASSFGGSMKETQYF. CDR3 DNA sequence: TGTGCCAGCAGCTTTGGGGGGAGTATGAAGGAGACCCAGTACTTC.

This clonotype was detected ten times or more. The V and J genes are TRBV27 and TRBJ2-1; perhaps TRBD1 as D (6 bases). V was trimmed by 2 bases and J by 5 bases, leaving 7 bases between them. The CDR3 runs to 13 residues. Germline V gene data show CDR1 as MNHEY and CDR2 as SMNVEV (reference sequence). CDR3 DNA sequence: TGTGCCAGCAGTTTACGGACAGACAATGAGCAGTTCTTC. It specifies CASSLRTDNEQFF.